This is a list of T cell receptor beta chains from one sample in a study of PD-L1 blockade in urothelial cancer. Measured with immunoSEQ multiplex PCR; TCRdb has only the in-frame clones, and not every one. There are approximately 100,000 clones in the sample; approximately 85% occur only once, and roughly 2.3% lies in the top ten. The starting material was PBMCs, obtained around atezolizumab (anti-PD-L1) treatment. These receptors came from a man aged 45-65 years with urothelial cancer. Both conserved end residues are part of each CDR3. The order of the fields is J gene, D gene, clone size, V gene, CDR3 DNA, CDR3 protein. A D gene is named only where the DNA matches it firmly. Only part of the rows carry a size: once, few, many, or a class if the clone is expanded.

j_call: TRBJ2-3; d_call: TRBD2; clone_size: .; v_call: TRBV5-1; cdr3_nt: TGCGCCAGCAGCCCCGGGACTAGCGGGAGTACAGATACGCAGTATTTT; cdr3_aa: CASSPGTSGSTDTQYF
j_call: TRBJ1-5; d_call: .; clone_size: .; v_call: TRBV19; cdr3_nt: TGTGCCAGTAGTCCTCGGACTAACCAGCCCCAGCATTTT; cdr3_aa: CASSPRTNQPQHF
j_call: TRBJ2-7; d_call: TRBD2; clone_size: .; v_call: TRBV4-1; cdr3_nt: TGCGCCAGCAGCCCCCGGGAGCTTAGCGGGAGGGCCTTGTCCTACGAGCAGTACTTC; cdr3_aa: CASSPRELSGRALSYEQYF
j_call: TRBJ2-3; d_call: .; clone_size: .; v_call: TRBV7-8; cdr3_nt: TGTGCCAGCAGCTACTGGGGAAGGGGGGAGGGTGGCACAGATACGCAGTATTTT; cdr3_aa: CASSYWGRGEGGTDTQYF
j_call: TRBJ1-5; d_call: .; clone_size: few; v_call: TRBV18; cdr3_nt: TGTGCCAGCTCAGAGCTGCGCAATCAGCCCCAGCATTTT; cdr3_aa: CASSELRNQPQHF
j_call: TRBJ2-1; d_call: .; clone_size: .; v_call: TRBV19; cdr3_nt: TGTGCCAGTAGTATACGGGTATTTAGCGGTTCCTACAATGAGCAGTTCTTC; cdr3_aa: CASSIRVFSGSYNEQFF
j_call: TRBJ2-1; d_call: TRBD2; clone_size: .; v_call: TRBV15; cdr3_nt: TGTGCCACCAGGCGGAGTAGCGGGGGTTCCTACAATGAGCAGTTCTTC; cdr3_aa: CATRRSSGGSYNEQFF
j_call: TRBJ2-2; d_call: .; clone_size: once; v_call: TRBV28; cdr3_nt: TGTGCCAGCAGGGACCTCAGGGGGGACACCGGGGAGCTGTTTTTT; cdr3_aa: CASRDLRGDTGELFF
j_call: TRBJ2-7; d_call: TRBD2; clone_size: .; v_call: TRBV5-1; cdr3_nt: TGCGCCAGCAGCTTAAAACTAGCGGGAGTCTCCTACGAGCAGTACTTC; cdr3_aa: CASSLKLAGVSYEQYF
j_call: TRBJ2-2; d_call: TRBD1; clone_size: .; v_call: TRBV6-5; cdr3_nt: TGTGCCACAAGATCCGGGACAGGGGTAACCGGGGAGCTGTTTTTT; cdr3_aa: CATRSGTGVTGELFF
j_call: TRBJ2-3; d_call: .; clone_size: .; v_call: TRBV28; cdr3_nt: TGTGCCAGCAGACCTGCTCGTATTGCGGGGAACACAGATACGCAGTATTTT; cdr3_aa: CASRPARIAGNTDTQYF
j_call: TRBJ2-7; d_call: .; clone_size: .; v_call: TRBV7-2; cdr3_nt: TGTGCCAGCAGCCCAGACGGACTCTTTAAGCAGTACTTC; cdr3_aa: CASSPDGLFKQYF
j_call: TRBJ2-3; d_call: TRBD1; clone_size: .; v_call: TRBV27; cdr3_nt: TGTGCCAGCAGCCGGGACAGGGGTTTTGCAGATACGCAGTATTTT; cdr3_aa: CASSRDRGFADTQYF
j_call: TRBJ2-7; d_call: TRBD1; clone_size: .; v_call: TRBV11-2; cdr3_nt: TGTGCCAGCAGCGCCGGACAGGGTTCAAGGGTCTACGAGCAGTACTTC; cdr3_aa: CASSAGQGSRVYEQYF
j_call: TRBJ1-1; d_call: .; clone_size: .; v_call: TRBV27; cdr3_nt: TGTGCCAGCAGTTCATTGGGGGCAGGGAACACTGAAGCTTTCTTT; cdr3_aa: CASSSLGAGNTEAFF
j_call: TRBJ2-7; d_call: .; clone_size: .; v_call: TRBV4-1; cdr3_nt: TGCGCCAGCAGCCAAGCATTAGCGGCAACCCCCTACGAGCAGTACTTC; cdr3_aa: CASSQALAATPYEQYF
j_call: TRBJ1-1; d_call: .; clone_size: .; v_call: TRBV29-1; cdr3_nt: TGCAGCGTTGGGGGTGGAGGTCGGACTGAAGCTTTCTTT; cdr3_aa: CSVGGGGRTEAFF
j_call: TRBJ2-1; d_call: .; clone_size: .; v_call: TRBV15; cdr3_nt: TGTGCCACCAGCAGGGCCCGGGGGTCTAATGAGCAGTTCTTC; cdr3_aa: CATSRARGSNEQFF
j_call: TRBJ2-7; d_call: TRBD1; clone_size: .; v_call: TRBV5-5; cdr3_nt: TGTGCCAGCAGCCCAGAAGACAGGGTTAACGAGCAGTACTTC; cdr3_aa: CASSPEDRVNEQYF
j_call: TRBJ1-6; d_call: .; clone_size: .; v_call: TRBV7-2; cdr3_nt: TGTGCCAGCAGCTTAGATGGCGGCCTTGGATCAACCCTCCACTTT; cdr3_aa: CASSLDGGLGSTLHF
j_call: TRBJ1-1; d_call: TRBD1; clone_size: .; v_call: TRBV15; cdr3_nt: TGTGCCACCAGGGGACAGGGGCACACTGAAGCTTTCTTT; cdr3_aa: CATRGQGHTEAFF
j_call: TRBJ2-7; d_call: TRBD1; clone_size: .; v_call: TRBV27; cdr3_nt: TGTGCCAGCAGTTTAAGGACAGGGGGATTCTACGAGCAGTACTTC; cdr3_aa: CASSLRTGGFYEQYF
j_call: TRBJ2-3; d_call: TRBD1; clone_size: .; v_call: TRBV7-8; cdr3_nt: TGTGCCAGCAGCCGGCGAGGGGGCCGAACGCAGTATTTT; cdr3_aa: CASSRRGGRTQYF
j_call: TRBJ1-3; d_call: .; clone_size: .; v_call: TRBV29-1; cdr3_nt: TGCAGCGTTGTGACAGTAGGAAACACCATATATTTT; cdr3_aa: CSVVTVGNTIYF
j_call: TRBJ2-5; d_call: TRBD2; clone_size: .; v_call: TRBV7-2; cdr3_nt: TGTGCCAGCAGCTTAGTATTGGTAGCGGGACCCCAAGAGACCCAGTACTTC; cdr3_aa: CASSLVLVAGPQETQYF
j_call: TRBJ2-2; d_call: .; clone_size: .; v_call: TRBV11-3; cdr3_nt: TGTGCCAGCAGCTTATTAGCAGGGTCGAACACCGGGGAGCTGTTTTTT; cdr3_aa: CASSLLAGSNTGELFF
j_call: TRBJ2-1; d_call: .; clone_size: .; v_call: TRBV6-1; cdr3_nt: TGTGCCAGCAGTGCGGGAAGGCAGTTCTTC; cdr3_aa: CASSAGRQFF
j_call: TRBJ2-1; d_call: .; clone_size: .; v_call: TRBV13; cdr3_nt: TGTGCCAGCAGCTTAGGCTACCGAGGTGAGCAGTTCTTC; cdr3_aa: CASSLGYRGEQFF
j_call: TRBJ2-1; d_call: .; clone_size: .; v_call: TRBV7-9; cdr3_nt: TGTGCCAGCAGCAGGAAGGGAGGAGACAATGAGCAGTTCTTC; cdr3_aa: CASSRKGGDNEQFF
j_call: TRBJ1-1; d_call: TRBD1; clone_size: .; v_call: TRBV28; cdr3_nt: TGTGCCAGCAGTCAAGGACCGCAGGGGGCTGAAGCTTTCTTT; cdr3_aa: CASSQGPQGAEAFF
j_call: TRBJ2-1; d_call: TRBD2; clone_size: .; v_call: TRBV28; cdr3_nt: TGTGCCAGCAGTTTTAGGACTAGCGGAAGGGGCTCCTACAATGAGCAGTTCTTC; cdr3_aa: CASSFRTSGRGSYNEQFF
j_call: TRBJ1-2; d_call: .; clone_size: .; v_call: TRBV14; cdr3_nt: TGTGCCAGCAGCCAAGCATTAGTCTACACCTTC; cdr3_aa: CASSQALVYTF
j_call: TRBJ1-6; d_call: TRBD1; clone_size: .; v_call: TRBV7-8; cdr3_nt: TGTGCCAGCAGCGGACAGGGGAGTTCACCCCTCCACTTT; cdr3_aa: CASSGQGSSPLHF
j_call: TRBJ1-3; d_call: .; clone_size: .; v_call: TRBV30; cdr3_nt: TGTGCAAGCCACTCTGGAAACACCATATATTTT; cdr3_aa: CASHSGNTIYF
j_call: TRBJ2-7; d_call: TRBD1; clone_size: .; v_call: TRBV5-4; cdr3_nt: TGTGCCAGCAGCCCCGGGACAGGTAACTACGAGCAGTACTTC; cdr3_aa: CASSPGTGNYEQYF
j_call: TRBJ2-6; d_call: .; clone_size: .; v_call: TRBV7-3; cdr3_nt: TGTGCCAGCAGCTTAACGTTCCCAGGCAGGGCTGGGGCCAACGTCCTGACTTTC; cdr3_aa: CASSLTFPGRAGANVLTF
j_call: TRBJ1-2; d_call: TRBD1; clone_size: .; v_call: TRBV30; cdr3_nt: TGTGCCTGTAGACCCGGGACAGGGGGTGGCTACACCTTC; cdr3_aa: CACRPGTGGGYTF
j_call: TRBJ2-5; d_call: TRBD2; clone_size: .; v_call: TRBV18; cdr3_nt: TGTGCCAGCTCACCCCCGGGACTAGCGGACTTACAAGAGACCCAGTACTTC; cdr3_aa: CASSPPGLADLQETQYF
j_call: TRBJ1-1; d_call: .; clone_size: .; v_call: TRBV28; cdr3_nt: TGTGCCAGCGCCGACACGGGTGGACCAGGGATCACTGAAGCTTTCTTT; cdr3_aa: CASADTGGPGITEAFF
j_call: TRBJ1-5; d_call: TRBD1; clone_size: .; v_call: TRBV6-5; cdr3_nt: TGTGCCAGCAGTTACGCCAAGACAGGGGCCCAGCATTTT; cdr3_aa: CASSYAKTGAQHF
j_call: TRBJ2-7; d_call: .; clone_size: .; v_call: TRBV19; cdr3_nt: TGTGCCAGTAGTAAGCGGGGGACAGACTCCTACGAGCAGTACTTC; cdr3_aa: CASSKRGTDSYEQYF
j_call: TRBJ2-2; d_call: .; clone_size: .; v_call: TRBV18; cdr3_nt: TGTGCCAGCTCACCAGGACATGCGAACACCGGGGAGCTGTTTTTT; cdr3_aa: CASSPGHANTGELFF
j_call: TRBJ2-1; d_call: TRBD2; clone_size: .; v_call: TRBV12-5; cdr3_nt: TGTGCTAGTGGTTTAGGGCTAGCGGGAGGCGATGAGCAGTTCTTC; cdr3_aa: CASGLGLAGGDEQFF
j_call: TRBJ1-5; d_call: .; clone_size: .; v_call: TRBV16; cdr3_nt: TGTGCCAGCAGCAACACAGGGTATAGCAATCAGCCCCAGCATTTT; cdr3_aa: CASSNTGYSNQPQHF
j_call: TRBJ1-1; d_call: .; clone_size: .; v_call: TRBV7-2; cdr3_nt: TGTGCCAGCAGCAGACAGGTGAACACTGAAGCTTTCTTT; cdr3_aa: CASSRQVNTEAFF
j_call: TRBJ1-2; d_call: TRBD1; clone_size: .; v_call: TRBV2; cdr3_nt: TGTGCCAGCAGACTAACAGGGGGCAGCGGCTACACCTTC; cdr3_aa: CASRLTGGSGYTF
j_call: TRBJ2-7; d_call: .; clone_size: .; v_call: TRBV7-2; cdr3_nt: TGTGCCAGCAGCTTAGTCCCCCCTGAGCAGTACTTC; cdr3_aa: CASSLVPPEQYF
j_call: TRBJ2-1; d_call: TRBD2; clone_size: .; v_call: TRBV7-6; cdr3_nt: TGTGCCAGCAGCTTAGGAGGGACTAGTATTAATGAGCAGTTCTTC; cdr3_aa: CASSLGGTSINEQFF